This T cell receptor beta chain was obtained from a study of T cells in Graves' hyperthyroidism and ophthalmopathy. This clonotype was observed a handful of times. RNA transcripts provided the source from which TCR beta CDR3 regions were amplified. Initially, a first-round RT-PCR of the TCR CDR3 employed the HTBI primer set. TCRdb recomputed calls from the multiplex PCR reads with MiXCR, one row per CDR3 protein. The table records 300,000 to 350,000 distinct CDR3 sequences, 21% of them present only once. On the basis of clinical symptoms, serum thyroxine and TRAb, thyroid ultrasound and orbital computed tomography, diagnoses were made. The germline V gene encodes CDR1 LNHNV and CDR2 YYDKDF (reference sequence). The CDR3 runs to 14 residues. The V and J ends lost 8 bases and 1 base respectively, with 15 bases between them.

The clonotype comes from a woman aged 45-59 years with Graves' hyperthyroidism. The specimen sequenced was blood. The chain carries TRBV15 and TRBJ2-7; no firm D call. CDR3 region: CATGPGPPSYEQYF. CDR3 coding DNA: TGTGCCACCGGTCCGGGTCCTCCTTCCTACGAGCAGTACTTC.